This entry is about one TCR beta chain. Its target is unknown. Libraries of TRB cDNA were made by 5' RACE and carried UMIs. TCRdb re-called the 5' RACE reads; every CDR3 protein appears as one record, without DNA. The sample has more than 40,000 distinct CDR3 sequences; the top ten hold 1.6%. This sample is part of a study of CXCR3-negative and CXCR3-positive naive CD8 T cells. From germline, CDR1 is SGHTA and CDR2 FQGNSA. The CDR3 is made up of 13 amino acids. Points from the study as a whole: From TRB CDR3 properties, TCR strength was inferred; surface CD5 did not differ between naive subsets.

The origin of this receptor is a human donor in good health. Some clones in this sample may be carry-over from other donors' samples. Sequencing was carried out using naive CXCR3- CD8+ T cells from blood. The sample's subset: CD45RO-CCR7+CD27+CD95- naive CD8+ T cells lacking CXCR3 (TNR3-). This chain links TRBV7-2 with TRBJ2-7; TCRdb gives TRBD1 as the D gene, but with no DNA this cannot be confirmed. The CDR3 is CASSPTPGYEQYF.